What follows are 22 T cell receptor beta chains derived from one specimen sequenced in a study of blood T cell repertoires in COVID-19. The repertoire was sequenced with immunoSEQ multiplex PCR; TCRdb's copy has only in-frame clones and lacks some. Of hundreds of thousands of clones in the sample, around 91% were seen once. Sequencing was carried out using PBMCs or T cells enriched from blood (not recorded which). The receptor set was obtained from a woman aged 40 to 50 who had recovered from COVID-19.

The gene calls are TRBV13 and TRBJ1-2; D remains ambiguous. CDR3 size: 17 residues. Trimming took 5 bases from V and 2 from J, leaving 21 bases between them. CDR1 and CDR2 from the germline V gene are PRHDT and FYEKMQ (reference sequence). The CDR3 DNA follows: TGTGCCAGCAGCCTCCGTCGGAATGAGGATGCGAACTATGGCTACACCTTC. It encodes CASSLRRNEDANYGYTF.

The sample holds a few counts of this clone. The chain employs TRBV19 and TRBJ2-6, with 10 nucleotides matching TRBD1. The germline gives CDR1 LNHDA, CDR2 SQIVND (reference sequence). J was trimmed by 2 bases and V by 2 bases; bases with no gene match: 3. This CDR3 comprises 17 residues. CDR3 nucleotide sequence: TGTGCCAGTAGTATAAGACAGGGGGCGCCTGGGGCCAACGTCCTGACTTTC. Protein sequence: CASSIRQGAPGANVLTF.

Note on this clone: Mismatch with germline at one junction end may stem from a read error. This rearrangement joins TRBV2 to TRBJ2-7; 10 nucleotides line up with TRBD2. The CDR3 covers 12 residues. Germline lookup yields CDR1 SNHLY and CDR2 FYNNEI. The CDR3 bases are TGTGCCAGCAGAGGGACCCGGACTAGCGGTATATTC. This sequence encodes CASRGTRTSGIF.

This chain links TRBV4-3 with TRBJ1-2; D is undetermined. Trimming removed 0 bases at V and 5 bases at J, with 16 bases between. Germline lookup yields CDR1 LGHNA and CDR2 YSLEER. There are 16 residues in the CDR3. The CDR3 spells CASSQDRIGRLYGYTF. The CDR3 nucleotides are TGCGCCAGCAGCCAAGATAGGATAGGCAGACTTTATGGCTACACCTTC.

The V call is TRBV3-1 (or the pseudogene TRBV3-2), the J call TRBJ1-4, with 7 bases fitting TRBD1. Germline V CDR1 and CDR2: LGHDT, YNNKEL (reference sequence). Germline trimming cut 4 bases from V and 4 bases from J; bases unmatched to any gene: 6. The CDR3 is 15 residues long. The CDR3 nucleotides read TGTGCCAGCAGCCCACCCGGACAGGTTAATGAAAAACTGTTTTTT. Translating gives CASSPPGQVNEKLFF.

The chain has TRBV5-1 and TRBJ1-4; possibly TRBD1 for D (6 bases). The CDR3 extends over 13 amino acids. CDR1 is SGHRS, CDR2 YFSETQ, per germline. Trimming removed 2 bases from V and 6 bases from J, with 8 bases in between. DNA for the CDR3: TGCGCCAGCAGCTTATGGACAGATGAAAAACTGTTTTTT. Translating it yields CASSLWTDEKLFF.

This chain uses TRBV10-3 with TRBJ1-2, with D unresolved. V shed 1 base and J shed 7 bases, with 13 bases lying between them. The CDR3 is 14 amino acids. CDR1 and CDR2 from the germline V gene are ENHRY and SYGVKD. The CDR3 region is CAISELTAISGYTF. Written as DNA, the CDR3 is TGTGCCATCAGTGAGTTAACAGCCATCTCTGGCTACACCTTC.

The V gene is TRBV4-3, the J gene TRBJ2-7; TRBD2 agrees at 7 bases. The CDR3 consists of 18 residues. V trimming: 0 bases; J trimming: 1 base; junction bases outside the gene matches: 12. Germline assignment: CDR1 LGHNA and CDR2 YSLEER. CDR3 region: CASSQDVWASGLSYEQYF. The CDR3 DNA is TGCGCCAGCAGCCAAGATGTTTGGGCTAGCGGTTTGTCCTACGAGCAGTACTTC.

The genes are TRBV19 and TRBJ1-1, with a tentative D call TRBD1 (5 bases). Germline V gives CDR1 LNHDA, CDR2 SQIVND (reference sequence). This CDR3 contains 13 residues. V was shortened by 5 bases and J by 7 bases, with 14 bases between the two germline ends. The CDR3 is CASSRWSTVEAFF. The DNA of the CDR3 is TGTGCCAGTAGTCGATGGTCGACAGTTGAAGCTTTCTTT.

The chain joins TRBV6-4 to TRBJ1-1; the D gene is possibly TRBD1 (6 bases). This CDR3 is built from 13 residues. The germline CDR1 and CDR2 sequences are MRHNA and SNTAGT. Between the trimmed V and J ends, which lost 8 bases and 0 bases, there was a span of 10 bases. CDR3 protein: CASSWTVNTEAFF. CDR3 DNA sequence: TGTGCCAGCTCGTGGACAGTGAACACTGAAGCTTTCTTT.

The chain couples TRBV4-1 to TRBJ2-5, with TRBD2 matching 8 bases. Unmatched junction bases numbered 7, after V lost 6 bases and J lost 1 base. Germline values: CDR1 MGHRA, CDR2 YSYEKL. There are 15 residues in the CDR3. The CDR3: CASRYSGVLQETQYF. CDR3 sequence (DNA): TGCGCCAGCAGATATAGCGGGGTACTCCAAGAGACCCAGTACTTC.

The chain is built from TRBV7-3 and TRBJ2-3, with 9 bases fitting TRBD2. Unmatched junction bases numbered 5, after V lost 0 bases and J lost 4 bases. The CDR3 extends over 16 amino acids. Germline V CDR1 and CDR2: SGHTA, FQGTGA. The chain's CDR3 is CASSLTGGGAADTQYF. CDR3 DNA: TGTGCCAGCAGCTTAACTGGCGGGGGGGCCGCAGATACGCAGTATTTT.

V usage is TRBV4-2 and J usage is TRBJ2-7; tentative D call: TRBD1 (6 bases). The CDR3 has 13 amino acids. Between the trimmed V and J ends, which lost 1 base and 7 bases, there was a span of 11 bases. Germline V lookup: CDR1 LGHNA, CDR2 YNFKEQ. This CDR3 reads CASSQGDKREQYF. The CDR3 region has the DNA TGTGCCAGCAGCCAAGGGGACAAGAGGGAGCAGTACTTC.

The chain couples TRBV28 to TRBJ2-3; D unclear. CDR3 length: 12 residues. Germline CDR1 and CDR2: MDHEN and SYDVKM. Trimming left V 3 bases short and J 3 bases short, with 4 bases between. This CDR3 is CASSLLTDTQYF. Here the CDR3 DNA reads TGTGCCAGCAGTTTGTTAACAGATACGCAGTATTTT. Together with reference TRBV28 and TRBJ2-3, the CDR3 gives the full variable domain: DVKVTQSSRYLVKRTGEKVFLECVQDMDHENMFWYRQDPGLGLRLIYFSYDVKMKEKGDIPEGYSVSREKKERFSLILESASTNQTSMYLCASSLLTDTQYFGPGTRLTVL.

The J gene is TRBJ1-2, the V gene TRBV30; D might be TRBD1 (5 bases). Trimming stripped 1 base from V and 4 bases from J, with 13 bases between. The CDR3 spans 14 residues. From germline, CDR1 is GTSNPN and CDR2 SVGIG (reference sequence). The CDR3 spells CAWSGGHGAYGYTF. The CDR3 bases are TGTGCCTGGAGTGGAGGACACGGTGCCTATGGCTACACCTTC.

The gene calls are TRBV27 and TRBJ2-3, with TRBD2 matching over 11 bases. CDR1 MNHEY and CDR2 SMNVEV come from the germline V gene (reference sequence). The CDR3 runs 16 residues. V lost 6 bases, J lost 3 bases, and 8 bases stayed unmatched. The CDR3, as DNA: TGTGCCAGCAGCGGGGGTAGCGGGAGGGAGACAGATACGCAGTATTTT. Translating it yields CASSGGSGRETDTQYF.

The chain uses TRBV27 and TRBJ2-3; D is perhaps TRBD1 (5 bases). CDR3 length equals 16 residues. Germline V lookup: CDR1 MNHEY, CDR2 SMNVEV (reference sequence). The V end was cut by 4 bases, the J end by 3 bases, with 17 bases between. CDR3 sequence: CASSSVGQGKTDTQYF. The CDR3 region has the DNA TGTGCCAGCAGTTCGGTTGGGCAGGGTAAGACAGATACGCAGTATTTT.

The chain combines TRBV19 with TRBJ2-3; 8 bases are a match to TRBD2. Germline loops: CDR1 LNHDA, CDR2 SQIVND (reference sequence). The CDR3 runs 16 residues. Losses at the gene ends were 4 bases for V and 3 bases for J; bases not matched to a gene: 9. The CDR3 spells CASSKREGFLTDTQYF. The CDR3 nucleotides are TGTGCCAGTAGTAAACGGGAGGGCTTTTTGACAGATACGCAGTATTTT.

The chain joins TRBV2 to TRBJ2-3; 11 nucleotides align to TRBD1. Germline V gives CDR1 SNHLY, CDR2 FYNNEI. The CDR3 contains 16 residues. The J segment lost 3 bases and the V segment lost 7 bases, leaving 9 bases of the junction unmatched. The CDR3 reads CASNLGQGAGTDTQYF. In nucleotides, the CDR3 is TGTGCCAGCAACCTCGGACAGGGGGCGGGGACAGATACGCAGTATTTT.

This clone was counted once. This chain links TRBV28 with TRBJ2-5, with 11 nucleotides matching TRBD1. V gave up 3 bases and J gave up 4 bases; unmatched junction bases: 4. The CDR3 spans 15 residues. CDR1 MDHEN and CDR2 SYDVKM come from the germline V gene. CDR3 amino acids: CASSFWTGGGETQYF. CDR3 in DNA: TGTGCCAGCAGTTTTTGGACAGGGGGCGGAGAGACCCAGTACTTC. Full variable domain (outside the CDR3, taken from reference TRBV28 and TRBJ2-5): DVKVTQSSRYLVKRTGEKVFLECVQDMDHENMFWYRQDPGLGLRLIYFSYDVKMKEKGDIPEGYSVSREKKERFSLILESASTNQTSMYLCASSFWTGGGETQYFGPGTRLLVL.

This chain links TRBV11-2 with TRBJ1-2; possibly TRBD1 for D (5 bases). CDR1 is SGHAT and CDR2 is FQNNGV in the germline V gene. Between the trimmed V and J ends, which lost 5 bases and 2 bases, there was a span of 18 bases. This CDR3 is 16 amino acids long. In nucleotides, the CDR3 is TGTGCCAGCAGCCCCCCTTGGCAGGGCCGCAACTATGGCTACACCTTC. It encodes CASSPPWQGRNYGYTF.

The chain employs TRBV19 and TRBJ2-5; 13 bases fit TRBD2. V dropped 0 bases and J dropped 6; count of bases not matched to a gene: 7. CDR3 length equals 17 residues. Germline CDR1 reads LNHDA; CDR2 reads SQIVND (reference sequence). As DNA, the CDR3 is TGTGCCAGTAGTATAGATCCGGGGACTAGCGGGACGAAGACCCAGTACTTC. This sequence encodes CASSIDPGTSGTKTQYF.